Listed here are 18 T cell receptor beta chains from one sample, sequenced in a study of T cell responses to AZD1222 COVID-19 vaccine. TCRdb keeps only in-frame clones here, not all; method: immunoSEQ multiplex PCR. The data show 85,000 to 100,000 clones, approximately 91% seen once. The specimen comprised peripheral blood, sampled on day 0 of AZD1222 vaccination. The receptors shown here come from an adult in good health.

The chain links TRBV15 to TRBJ2-4; no reliable D call. CDR3 length: 17 amino acids. Between the trimmed V and J ends, which lost 1 base and 0 bases, there was a span of 13 bases. Germline CDR1 is LNHNV and CDR2 is YYDKDF (reference sequence). This CDR3 reads CATSRVKSTLAKNIQYF. In DNA, the CDR3 is TGTGCCACCAGCAGAGTTAAATCTACCCTAGCCAAAAACATTCAGTACTTC.

J is TRBJ2-1 and V is TRBV15; D possibly uses TRBD1 or TRBD2 (5 bases each). Germline V gene lookup returns CDR1 LNHNV and CDR2 YYDKDF (reference sequence). This CDR3 comprises 16 residues. V gave up 7 bases and J gave up 1 base, with 17 bases separating them. The CDR3 region is CATIRDLPLSYNEQFF. The CDR3 DNA sequence: TGTGCCACCATCCGGGACCTCCCCTTATCCTACAATGAGCAGTTCTTC. Complete variable domain (other parts from reference TRBV15 and TRBJ2-1): DAMVIQNPRYQVTQFGKPVTLSCSQTLNHNVMYWYQQKSSQAPKLLFHYYDKDFNNEADTPDNFQSRRPNTSFCFLDIRSPGLGDTAMYLCATIRDLPLSYNEQFFGPGTRLTVL.

This chain joins TRBV4-1 and TRBJ2-3, with 13 bases aligning to TRBD2. The V and J ends lost 2 bases and 5 bases, in that order; junction bases with no gene match: 4. Germline CDR1 MGHRA, CDR2 YSYEKL. The CDR3 covers 16 residues. The CDR3 is CASSQQGLAGEDTQYF. The CDR3 DNA reads as TGCGCCAGCAGCCAACAAGGACTAGCGGGGGAAGATACGCAGTATTTT.

This chain joins TRBV3-1 (or the pseudogene TRBV3-2) and TRBJ1-1; D gene unclear. CDR3 length equals 12 residues. The V and J ends lost 8 bases and 13 bases respectively, with 20 bases between them. Germline loops: CDR1 LGHDT, CDR2 YNNKEL (reference sequence). CDR3 sequence: CASVSPIRLIFF. CDR3 in DNA: TGTGCCAGCGTGAGCCCAATTAGGCTCATTTTCTTT.

The CDR3 region is CSVRLFPEAFF. The DNA of the CDR3 is TGCAGCGTTCGTCTTTTCCCTGAAGCTTTCTTT. V and J are TRBV29-1 and TRBJ1-1; D not certain. CDR3 length: 11 residues. The ends were cut back, 5 bases at V and 6 bases at J, with 10 bases in the middle. The germline V gene has CDR1 SQVTM and CDR2 ANQGSEA.

The rearrangement joins TRBV7-2 to TRBJ2-1; TRBD2 matches at 9 bases. The CDR3 extends over 15 amino acids. V shed 5 bases, J shed 6 bases, and the junction held 8 bases outside the gene matches. CDR1 and CDR2 (germline): SGHTA, FQGNSA. This CDR3 is CASSRGGAFTNEQFF. In nucleotides, the CDR3 is TGTGCCAGCAGCCGCGGGGGGGCCTTCACCAATGAGCAGTTCTTC. Based on the CDR3 plus reference TRBV7-2 and TRBJ2-1, the full variable domain is GAGVSQSPSNKVTEKGKDVELRCDPISGHTALYWYRQSLGQGLEFLIYFQGNSAPDKSGLPSDRFSAERTGGSVSTLTIQRTQQEDSAVYLCASSRGGAFTNEQFFGPGTRLTVL.

J is TRBJ1-1 and V is TRBV13; possible D gene TRBD1, 5 bases. The V and J ends lost 6 bases and 1 base respectively, with 9 bases between them. The germline V gene encodes CDR1 PRHDT and CDR2 FYEKMQ (reference sequence). The CDR3 covers 13 residues. The CDR3 nucleotides are TGTGCCAGCAGTAAAGACAGGAACACTGAAGCTTTCTTT. Residues: CASSKDRNTEAFF.

This sequence joins TRBV6-5 and TRBJ2-3, with 9 bases lining up with TRBD1. J was trimmed by 3 bases and V by 2 bases; bases with no gene match: 3. The CDR3 extends over 15 amino acids. Germline V lookup: CDR1 MNHEY, CDR2 SVGAGI. The CDR3 loop is CASSYPGQGTDTQYF. CDR3 bases: TGTGCCAGCAGTTACCCGGGACAGGGAACAGATACGCAGTATTTT.

V and J are TRBV6-4 and TRBJ2-1; 7 bases map to TRBD2. The length of the CDR3 is 15 residues. The germline CDR1 and CDR2 sequences are MRHNA and SNTAGT. With V trimmed by 5 bases and J by 0 bases, 4 bases remained unmatched. The CDR3 protein is CASSLLASSYNEQFF. CDR3 sequence (DNA): TGTGCCAGCAGTTTACTAGCGAGCTCCTACAATGAGCAGTTCTTC.

This chain joins TRBV29-1 and TRBJ1-2; 8 bases match TRBD1. The V and J ends lost 7 bases and 6 bases, in that order; junction bases with no gene match: 4. The CDR3 has 11 residues. Germline loops: CDR1 SQVTM, CDR2 ANQGSEA. The CDR3 region has the DNA TGCAGCGGAGGACAGGGCAATGGCTACACCTTC. Translated: CSGGQGNGYTF.

Here the CDR3 reads CASSLDGSNTGELFF. The DNA for the CDR3 is TGCGCCAGCAGCTTGGACGGATCGAACACCGGGGAGCTGTTTTTT. The genes are TRBV5-1 and TRBJ2-2; D gene ambiguous. Looked up from germline, CDR1 is SGHRS and CDR2 is YFSETQ. The CDR3 consists of 15 residues. V lost 0 bases to trimming and J lost 0 bases, with 6 bases between them. Variable domain in full (rest from reference TRBV5-1 and TRBJ2-2): KAGVTQTPRYLIKTRGQQVTLSCSPISGHRSVSWYQQTPGQGLQFLFEYFSETQRNKGNFPGRFSGRQFSNSRSEMNVSTLELGDSALYLCASSLDGSNTGELFFGEGSRLTVL.

This chain links TRBV18 with TRBJ1-2; 9 nucleotides line up with TRBD1. Trimming took 1 base from V and 1 from J; bases not matched to a gene: 13. This CDR3 comprises 19 residues. CDR1 KGHSH and CDR2 LQKENI come from the germline V gene. CDR3 sequence reads: CASSPLYSEGQGFNYGYTF. The CDR3 DNA reads as TGTGCCAGCTCACCACTCTATTCCGAAGGACAGGGGTTTAACTATGGCTACACCTTC.

The sample holds one count of this clone. The chain has TRBV27 and TRBJ1-1; D uncertain. The length of the CDR3 is 15 residues. CDR1 and CDR2 from the germline V gene are MNHEY and SMNVEV (reference sequence). Trimming took 6 bases from V and 1 from J, leaving 15 bases between them. CDR3 DNA: TGTGCCAGCAGCCCTCGGGAACGTAAGAACACTGAAGCTTTCTTT. It yields the protein CASSPRERKNTEAFF.

V is TRBV28 and J is TRBJ1-4; no clear D gene. Germline V CDR1 and CDR2: MDHEN, SYDVKM. Trimming removed 3 bases from V and 8 bases from J, with 4 bases in between. The CDR3 sequence is 11 residues long. CDR3 DNA: TGTGCCAGCAGTTTGCGGGAAAAACTGTTTTTT. Residues: CASSLREKLFF.

The chain is built from TRBV5-5 and TRBJ2-3; D is unclear. This CDR3 comprises 13 residues. Between the trimmed V and J ends, which lost 0 bases and 3 bases, there was a span of 5 bases. From germline, CDR1 is SGHKS and CDR2 YYEKEE (reference sequence). CDR3 sequence: CASSLGGTDTQYF. The CDR3 nucleotides are TGTGCCAGCAGCTTGGGTGGAACAGATACGCAGTATTTT.

The chain combines TRBV7-6 with TRBJ2-2; D is ambiguous. V dropped 3 bases and J dropped 7 bases, with 12 bases sitting between them. The CDR3 totals 14 residues. The germline V gene has CDR1 SGHVS and CDR2 FNYEAQ. This CDR3 reads CASSFGLRNGELFF. The CDR3 DNA reads TGTGCCAGCAGCTTTGGCCTCCGCAACGGGGAGCTGTTTTTT.

V and J are TRBV4-1 and TRBJ2-3, with 10 bases fitting TRBD1. This CDR3 has 17 amino acids. Germline CDR1 MGHRA, CDR2 YSYEKL. V shed 1 base and J 4 bases; nucleotides not matched to a gene: 8. CDR3 coding DNA: TGCGCCAGCAGCCAAGTTGGTCGGGACAGGGGTTCAGATACGCAGTATTTT. It yields the protein CASSQVGRDRGSDTQYF.

The CDR3 region is CASSIQGIQPQHF. CDR3 DNA sequence: TGTGCCAGTAGTATTCAGGGCATTCAGCCCCAGCATTTT. The rearrangement links TRBV19 to TRBJ1-5, with D tentatively TRBD1 (5 bases). Germline CDR1 reads LNHDA; CDR2 reads SQIVND (reference sequence). V shed 3 bases and J shed 6 bases, with 9 bases lying between them. The CDR3 is 13 residues long.